This record looks at one T cell receptor beta chain sequence and its context. Its antigen is still unknown. J was trimmed by 11 bases and V by 6 bases; bases with no gene match: 9. Germline V gene data show CDR1 as SQVTM and CDR2 as ANQGSEA. The CDR3 runs 11 residues. Using immunoSEQ multiplex PCR, the repertoire was profiled, and TCRdb retains in-frame clones only, with some absent. The data hold tens of thousands of clones, with 82% observed a single time. This specimen comes from a study of a mutant IDH1 vaccine in newly diagnosed glioma. About the study: Patients had received radiotherapy, temozolomide, or both previously, most receiving both. Findings and limits, study-wide: Detectable vaccine-induced immune responses arose in around 92% of patients.

Time point described: week 47, end of study. Vaccinated patients received 300 ug of mutant IDH1 20-mer peptide per dose, with topical imiquimod. The starting material was PBMCs, obtained from a glioma patient whose treatment included an IDH1 peptide vaccine. The sequence derives from a man between 18 and 29 years old with glioma. Some clones in this sample may be carry-over from other donors' samples. The rearrangement uses TRBV29-1 and TRBJ1-1; 7 bases fit TRBD1. CDR3 sequence reads: CSVAAGGIAFF. In nucleotides, the CDR3 is TGCAGCGTGGCGGCAGGGGGGATTGCTTTCTTT.